This TCR beta chain was sequenced during a study of blood T cell repertoires in COVID-19. Study details: Nucleic acid was either cDNA or gDNA, and it came from T cells, B-cell-depleted T cells, or PBMCs.

The V end was cut by 1 base, the J end by 0 bases, with 12 bases between. CDR1 SGHTA and CDR2 FQGTGA come from the germline V gene. This CDR3 is built from 16 residues. The assay was immunoSEQ multiplex PCR, and TCRdb's table has in-frame clones only and misses some. The sample lists approximately 260,000 clones; around 86% were seen once. The sequencing sample was made of peripheral blood. The sequence was collected from a man aged 45-65 years with acute or convalescent COVID-19. The chain employs TRBV7-3 and TRBJ1-2; D unclear. CDR3 nucleotides: TGTGCCAGCAGCTTAAATTGGGCAGTTACTAACTATGGCTACACCTTC. This gives the protein CASSLNWAVTNYGYTF.